Sequencing of this T cell receptor (beta chain) was carried out in a study of shared T cell receptors in the human thymus. Profiled with immunoSEQ multiplex PCR; TCRdb holds only in-frame clones, not every one. The repertoire holds hundreds of thousands of clones, with roughly 90% as singletons. The same specimen was also included in a second study, on human thymus T cells. From that paper: Donation came from healthy Finnish infants having corrective surgery for congenital heart defects. Surgeons resected thymus tissue during corrective heart surgery. Biased V and J segment usage appeared in thymus and peripheral blood. Overlap was high between thymic repertoires from unrelated individuals, as reported in related research.

The sequence was collected from a boy under two years old with a congenital heart defect. Sequenced material: thymocytes.

The CDR3 DNA reads TGTGCCAGCAGCCCGGGCCCCCTAGCGCGCACCCTCTACAATGAGCAGTTCTTC. It codes for CASSPGPLARTLYNEQFF. The V gene is TRBV5-6, the J gene TRBJ2-1, with D possibly being TRBD2 (6 bases). The CDR3 loop spans 18 amino acids. V was pared by 4 bases and J by 3 bases, with 23 bases between. Germline CDR1 SGHDT, CDR2 YYEEEE.